The 26 T cell receptor beta chains listed next were all sequenced from one sample in a study of blood T cell repertoires in COVID-19. Some clones are missing from TCRdb's copy, which holds only in-frame ones; the method was immunoSEQ multiplex PCR. Among 250,000 or so clones listed, more than 70% were seen once. Input material: peripheral blood. The receptors were sampled from a woman aged 30 to 39 with COVID-19, enrolled during active disease.

The chain combines TRBV5-1 with TRBJ2-7; 10 bases match TRBD1. This CDR3 region has 15 residues. The V and J ends lost 4 bases and 3 bases, in that order; junction bases with no gene match: 7. Germline values: CDR1 SGHRS, CDR2 YFSETQ. CDR3 sequence: CASSRRQGAFYEQYF. For the CDR3, the DNA is TGCGCCAGCAGCCGGCGACAGGGGGCCTTCTACGAGCAGTACTTC. Variable domain in full (rest from reference TRBV5-1 and TRBJ2-7): KAGVTQTPRYLIKTRGQQVTLSCSPISGHRSVSWYQQTPGQGLQFLFEYFSETQRNKGNFPGRFSGRQFSNSRSEMNVSTLELGDSALYLCASSRRQGAFYEQYFGPGTRLTVT.

The chain joins TRBV11-3 to TRBJ2-2; D is uncertain. The CDR3 consists of 15 residues. Germline V gene data show CDR1 as SGHNT and CDR2 as YENEEA. V shed 1 base and J shed 3 bases, with 9 bases lying between them. The CDR3 loop is CASSLGWPDTGELFF. CDR3 DNA sequence: TGTGCCAGCAGCTTAGGGTGGCCCGACACCGGGGAGCTGTTTTTT.

The chain recombines TRBV11-3 with TRBJ2-3; 13 nucleotides align to TRBD2. The CDR3 loop spans 15 amino acids. The germline CDR1 and CDR2 sequences are SGHNT and YENEEA. V lost 3 bases, J lost 5 bases, and 2 bases stayed unmatched. As DNA, the CDR3 is TGTGCCAGCAGCTTTGGGACTAGCGGGGTAGATACGCAGTATTTT. Its translation: CASSFGTSGVDTQYF.

This chain uses TRBV10-2 with TRBJ2-1, with D unclear. The germline V gene encodes CDR1 WSHSY and CDR2 SAAADI. This CDR3 is built from 13 residues. The V end was cut by 5 bases, the J end by 1 base, with 6 bases between. As DNA, the CDR3 is TGCGCCAGCAGTTCCGGTTCCTACAATGAGCAGTTCTTC. Translation: CASSSGSYNEQFF.

The rearrangement joins TRBV19 to TRBJ1-1, with 8 bases that match TRBD1. Germline-derived CDR1 and CDR2 are LNHDA and SQIVND (reference sequence). The CDR3 is 14 residues long. The J segment lost 5 bases and the V segment lost 6 bases, leaving 8 bases of the junction unmatched. The CDR3 DNA reads as TGTGCCAGTAGGGATGACAGGGGCGGGACTGAAGCTTTCTTT. Amino acid sequence: CASRDDRGGTEAFF.

In regard to this clone: At the DNA level, this CDR3 is encoded by other sequences in the same sample as well. This chain uses TRBV27 with TRBJ2-3; unclear D gene. Germline lookup yields CDR1 MNHEY and CDR2 SMNVEV (reference sequence). The CDR3 runs 12 residues. V lost 4 bases and J lost 2, with 4 bases in between. The CDR3 spells CASSSFTDTQYF. The CDR3 region has the DNA TGTGCCAGCAGTTCCTTCACAGATACGCAGTATTTT.

The rearrangement joins TRBV5-4 to TRBJ1-1; 8 nucleotides agree with TRBD1. V dropped 0 bases and J dropped 1; count of bases not matched to a gene: 8. The CDR3 length is 17 residues. Germline assignment: CDR1 SGHNT and CDR2 YYREEE (reference sequence). In DNA, the CDR3 is TGTGCCAGCAGCTTGGGGCAGGGGGCTCTTCAGAACACTGAAGCTTTCTTT. It yields the protein CASSLGQGALQNTEAFF.

This clone showed up many times. V and J are TRBV28 and TRBJ2-2; TRBD2 matches 7 bases. CDR1 and CDR2 (germline): MDHEN, SYDVKM. The CDR3 length is 18 residues. V shed 5 bases, J shed 2 bases, and the junction held 14 bases outside the gene matches. The CDR3 sequence: CASSPSEGGGINTGELFF. The CDR3 DNA is TGTGCCAGCAGTCCATCGGAGGGCGGGGGAATTAACACCGGGGAGCTGTTTTTT.

V gene TRBV19 combines with J gene TRBJ2-5, with 8 bases aligning to TRBD2. Germline-derived CDR1 and CDR2 are LNHDA and SQIVND (reference sequence). Trimming removed 7 bases from V and 2 bases from J; junction bases left unmatched: 3. The CDR3 is 13 amino acids. CDR3 residues: CASKAGGQETQYF. CDR3 nucleotide sequence: TGTGCCAGTAAGGCGGGGGGTCAAGAGACCCAGTACTTC.

A few counts support this clone. The rearrangement uses TRBV11-3 and TRBJ2-3; the match to TRBD1 covers 7 bases. J lost 0 bases, V lost 4 bases, and 7 bases had no gene match. In germline, CDR1 is SGHNT, CDR2 YENEEA. This CDR3 spans 16 amino acids. The CDR3 sequence: CASSSRTGLSTDTQYF. DNA of the CDR3: TGTGCCAGCAGCTCGCGGACAGGACTTAGCACAGATACGCAGTATTTT.

The chain recombines TRBV6-5 with TRBJ2-5; TRBD1 might be the D (6 bases). The CDR3 has 15 amino acids. From germline, CDR1 is MNHEY and CDR2 SVGAGI. Trimming took 6 bases from V and 2 from J, leaving 16 bases between them. CDR3 coding DNA: TGTGCCAGCAGAGGGGGAGTGGGCCCACAAGAGACCCAGTACTTC. Translating gives CASRGGVGPQETQYF.

This chain joins TRBV7-2 and TRBJ2-5, with D unresolved. Trimming stripped 6 bases from V and 1 base from J, with 15 bases between. Germline CDR1 SGHTA, CDR2 FQGNSA. CDR3 length: 15 residues. This CDR3 reads CASSLPLGAQETQYF. The CDR3 DNA reads TGTGCCAGCAGTCTTCCTCTCGGAGCCCAAGAGACCCAGTACTTC.

The rearrangement joins TRBV10-2 to TRBJ1-1; maybe TRBD1 (6 bases). Germline V CDR1 and CDR2: WSHSY, SAAADI. V was cut by 3 bases and J by 1 base, with 6 bases left in between. The CDR3 covers 13 residues. CDR3 sequence reads: CASSEGGNTEAFF. The DNA for the CDR3 is TGCGCCAGCAGTGAAGGGGGGAACACTGAAGCTTTCTTT.

The V and J genes are TRBV5-1 and TRBJ2-1; 13 nucleotides line up with TRBD2. The CDR3 has 18 amino acids. V trimming: 3 bases; J trimming: 8 bases; junction bases outside the gene matches: 14. In germline, CDR1 is SGHRS, CDR2 YFSETQ. DNA of the CDR3: TGCGCCAGCAGCTGGATAACGCCTACTAGCGGGAGGGCCGATGAGCAGTTCTTC. Its translation: CASSWITPTSGRADEQFF.

The gene calls are TRBV14 and TRBJ2-1; TRBD2 aligns across 11 bases. J was trimmed by 1 base and V by 5 bases; bases with no gene match: 7. The CDR3 covers 17 residues. The V gene's germline CDR1 is SGHDN and CDR2 FVKESK. The CDR3 sequence is CASSELAGVGSYNEQFF. The CDR3 DNA reads TGTGCCAGCAGCGAACTAGCGGGAGTCGGGTCCTACAATGAGCAGTTCTTC.

The J gene is TRBJ1-2, the V gene TRBV5-6; no clear D. The CDR3 covers 12 residues. The V and J ends lost 1 base and 8 bases respectively, with 9 bases between them. Germline V gene sequence: CDR1 SGHDT, CDR2 YYEEEE. CDR3 amino acids: CASSLTNRGYTF. CDR3 in DNA: TGTGCCAGCAGCTTGACTAATCGCGGCTACACCTTC. The full variable domain, with the rest looked up from reference TRBV5-6 and TRBJ1-2, is DAGVTQSPTHLIKTRGQQVTLRCSPKSGHDTVSWYQQALGQGPQFIFQYYEEEERQRGNFPDRFSGHQFPNYSSELNVNALLLGDSALYLCASSLTNRGYTFGSGTRLTVV.

This chain links TRBV9 with TRBJ1-1, with 7 positions matching TRBD1. Trimming removed 3 bases from V and 5 bases from J; junction bases left unmatched: 10. The CDR3 covers 15 residues. The germline CDR1 and CDR2 sequences are SGDLS and YYNGEE. CDR3 nucleotide sequence: TGTGCCAGCAGCGCACAGGGGCCATTGGGTACTGAAGCTTTCTTT. This codes for CASSAQGPLGTEAFF.

The V call is TRBV18, the J call TRBJ1-1; perhaps TRBD1 as D (6 bases). V was trimmed by 5 bases and J by 5 bases, leaving 21 bases between them. The CDR3 is made up of 16 amino acids. CDR1 and CDR2 (germline): KGHSH, LQKENI. CDR3 sequence (DNA): TGTGCCAGCTCAGACCGGCCAGGGGCCGGCCGGACTGAAGCTTTCTTT. This translates into CASSDRPGAGRTEAFF.

The chain couples TRBV4-1 to TRBJ1-5; D is ambiguous. Germline V CDR1 and CDR2: MGHRA, YSYEKL. This CDR3 is 13 amino acids long. With 0 bases removed from V and 7 bases from J, the gap between germline ends came to 7 bases. CDR3 DNA: TGCGCCAGCAGCCAAGATTCAGAACAGCCCCAGCATTTT. As protein: CASSQDSEQPQHF.

This rearrangement joins TRBV2 to TRBJ2-1; TRBD2 matches at 9 bases. Germline lookup yields CDR1 SNHLY and CDR2 FYNNEI. CDR3 length: 16 amino acids. J gave up 6 bases and V 2 bases, and 8 bases lay outside the gene matches. In DNA, the CDR3 is TGTGCCAGCAGTGAAATCGGGACTAGCATAGCCAATGAGCAGTTCTTC. It yields the protein CASSEIGTSIANEQFF.

This chain joins TRBV7-9 and TRBJ1-1; maybe TRBD1 (5 bases). V was cut by 3 bases and J by 1 base, with 9 bases left in between. Germline V gives CDR1 SEHNR, CDR2 FQNEAQ (reference sequence). CDR3 length equals 14 residues. CDR3 region: CASSLGRANTEAFF. The CDR3 nucleotides are TGTGCCAGCAGCTTGGGCAGGGCGAACACTGAAGCTTTCTTT.

The chain has TRBV10-1 and TRBJ2-7; TRBD1 matches 7 bases. CDR1 and CDR2 (germline): WNHNN, SYGVQD (reference sequence). V lost 7 bases to trimming and J lost 5 bases; unmatched junction nucleotides: 20. The CDR3 is 17 residues long. CDR3 sequence (DNA): TGCGCCAGCACTCTCCCCCTTGGCCCGAGACAGGGTGACGAGCAGTACTTC. Encoded protein: CASTLPLGPRQGDEQYF.

The rearrangement joins TRBV11-2 to TRBJ2-7; the D is unclear. Trimming shortened V by 4 bases and J by 2 bases, and 9 bases separated the two germline ends. This CDR3 region has 13 residues. CDR1 is SGHAT and CDR2 is FQNNGV in the germline V gene. CDR3 DNA: TGTGCCAGCAGCTATACAGAGCCCTACGAGCAGTACTTC. Amino acids: CASSYTEPYEQYF.

This rearrangement joins TRBV6-5 to TRBJ1-1, with TRBD1 as a possible D gene (6 bases). This CDR3 contains 14 residues. The V end was cut by 4 bases, the J end by 2 bases, with 11 bases between. Germline-derived CDR1 and CDR2 are MNHEY and SVGAGI. Here the CDR3 reads CASSSRGQNTEAFF. The DNA for the CDR3 is TGTGCCAGCAGTTCCAGGGGACAAAACACTGAAGCTTTCTTT.

The J gene is TRBJ2-2, the V gene TRBV19; no reliable D call. The germline V and J ends were trimmed by 3 bases and 2 bases, with 7 bases remaining between them. In germline, CDR1 is LNHDA, CDR2 SQIVND (reference sequence). The CDR3 has 14 residues. The DNA for the CDR3 is TGTGCCAGTAGTATGAGCCTTAACACCGGGGAGCTGTTTTTT. This sequence encodes CASSMSLNTGELFF.

V usage is TRBV29-1 and J usage is TRBJ1-1; TRBD1 aligns across 7 bases. With V trimmed by 7 bases and J by 3 bases, 8 bases remained unmatched. This CDR3 comprises 13 residues. Germline loops: CDR1 SQVTM, CDR2 ANQGSEA. CDR3 in DNA: TGCAGCGCTTCCACAGGGGACGACACTGAAGCTTTCTTT. Translating it yields CSASTGDDTEAFF.